The 16 T cell receptor beta chains reported below all come from one sample, sequenced in a study of T cell changes during pregnancy in multiple sclerosis. Sequencing was performed with immunoSEQ multiplex PCR; in TCRdb, only in-frame clones are kept and a portion is missing. The sample includes tens of thousands of clones, roughly 93% of them seen just once. Specimen: peripheral blood, collected in the first trimester of pregnancy. These receptors were collected from a female donor with multiple sclerosis, enrolled in a pregnancy study.

The chain joins TRBV7-3 to TRBJ2-1, with no clear D. V was pared by 3 bases and J by 5 bases, with 14 bases between. CDR1 SGHTA and CDR2 FQGTGA come from the germline V gene. The CDR3 spans 15 residues. The CDR3 protein is CASSLAHNLNNEQFF. CDR3 nucleotide sequence: TGTGCCAGCAGCTTGGCACATAATTTGAACAATGAGCAGTTCTTC.

This clone was counted a few times. The chain combines TRBV28 with TRBJ2-3; maybe TRBD2 (6 bases). CDR1 and CDR2 (germline): MDHEN, SYDVKM. The germline V and J ends were trimmed by 4 bases and 5 bases, with 19 bases remaining between them. This CDR3 contains 16 residues. The CDR3 is CASSSSRRRELDTQYF. The CDR3 nucleotides read TGTGCCAGCAGTTCCTCCCGGCGCCGGGAGTTAGATACGCAGTATTTT.

The rearrangement links TRBV7-9 to TRBJ1-1, with TRBD1 identical over 7 bases. The CDR3 runs 17 residues. The V and J ends lost 5 bases and 0 bases, in that order; junction bases with no gene match: 12. The germline V gene has CDR1 SEHNR and CDR2 FQNEAQ (reference sequence). The CDR3 protein is CASSPPQTGFMNTEAFF. As DNA, the CDR3 is TGTGCCAGCAGCCCCCCCCAGACAGGGTTTATGAACACTGAAGCTTTCTTT.

J is TRBJ2-6 and V is TRBV9; maybe TRBD1 (6 bases). CDR1 and CDR2 from the germline V gene are SGDLS and YYNGEE. The ends were cut back, 3 bases at V and 6 bases at J, with 10 bases in the middle. This CDR3 is 14 amino acids long. In nucleotides, the CDR3 is TGTGCCAGCAGCGGGAACAGGGCGGCCAACGTCCTGACTTTC. It encodes CASSGNRAANVLTF.

The chain has TRBV7-9 and TRBJ1-1, with 8 bases fitting TRBD1. Per germline, CDR1 SEHNR and CDR2 FQNEAQ (reference sequence). V dropped 0 bases and J dropped 5; count of bases not matched to a gene: 2. The CDR3 is 14 amino acids. The CDR3 bases are TGTGCCAGCAGCTTAGCGACAGGGGTGACTGAAGCTTTCTTT. This encodes CASSLATGVTEAFF.

This clone was seen just once. This rearrangement joins TRBV4-1 to TRBJ2-5; D is perhaps TRBD2 (5 bases). The V end was cut by 2 bases, the J end by 4 bases, with 11 bases between. Per germline, CDR1 MGHRA and CDR2 YSYEKL. The CDR3 is made up of 14 amino acids. The CDR3 DNA reads as TGCGCCAGCAGCCAATCCCGGGAAGGAGAGACCCAGTACTTC. Translation gives CASSQSREGETQYF.

The chain couples TRBV30 to TRBJ2-3; 9 bases match TRBD2. Germline-derived CDR1 and CDR2 are GTSNPN and SVGIG (reference sequence). The V and J ends lost 2 bases and 6 bases, in that order; junction bases with no gene match: 0. This CDR3 contains 12 residues. The CDR3 DNA follows: TGTGCCTGGAGTAGCGGGAGGGATACGCAGTATTTT. Translation gives CAWSSGRDTQYF.

The chain combines TRBV11-2 with TRBJ2-5; D possibly corresponds to TRBD2 (6 bases). Germline CDR1 is SGHAT and CDR2 is FQNNGV. CDR3 length equals 15 residues. Trimming removed 5 bases from V and 0 bases from J, with 13 bases in between. CDR3 coding DNA: TGTGCCAGCAGCCGCACTAGCCCGTACCAAGAGACCCAGTACTTC. Its translation is CASSRTSPYQETQYF.

The V call is TRBV5-8, the J call TRBJ2-5; TRBD1 aligns across 9 bases. V dropped 4 bases and J dropped 5; count of bases not matched to a gene: 9. Germline loops: CDR1 SGHTS, CDR2 YDEGEE. This CDR3 has 15 amino acids. Written as DNA, the CDR3 is TGTGCCAGCAGCCCCGGACAGGGGAGAATGGAGACCCAGTACTTC. Its translation: CASSPGQGRMETQYF.

This chain links TRBV12-5 with TRBJ2-4; 10 bases line up with TRBD1. The germline gives CDR1 LGHNT, CDR2 FRNRAP. CDR3 length: 16 residues. The junction had 10 bases not matched to a gene; V was cut back by 3 bases and J by 8 bases. CDR3 coding DNA: TGTGCTAGTGGTTTCTTGACAGGGGGCTCCAAGGACATTCAGTACTTC. Translating it yields CASGFLTGGSKDIQYF.

The rearrangement links TRBV12-5 to TRBJ1-1; D is undetermined. CDR3 length: 14 amino acids. The ends were cut back, 5 bases at V and 1 base at J, with 11 bases in the middle. Germline V gene data show CDR1 as LGHNT and CDR2 as FRNRAP. The chain's CDR3 is CASGRSSKNTEAFF. For the CDR3, the DNA is TGTGCTAGTGGTCGAAGTAGTAAGAACACTGAAGCTTTCTTT.

This chain links TRBV18 with TRBJ1-1; D might be TRBD1 (6 bases). V was trimmed by 3 bases and J by 6 bases, leaving 14 bases between them. Germline V gives CDR1 KGHSH, CDR2 LQKENI. The CDR3 runs to 14 residues. The CDR3 is CASSPVTGPAEAFF. As DNA, the CDR3 is TGTGCCAGCTCACCGGTAACAGGGCCCGCTGAAGCTTTCTTT.

This chain uses TRBV12-5 with TRBJ2-3; no reliable D call. The length of the CDR3 is 12 residues. Germline-derived CDR1 and CDR2 are LGHNT and FRNRAP. V was shortened by 2 bases and J by 4 bases, with 4 bases between the two germline ends. CDR3 DNA sequence: TGTGCTAGTGGTTTGCGGGCAGATACGCAGTATTTT. It encodes CASGLRADTQYF. Full variable domain (outside the CDR3, taken from reference TRBV12-5 and TRBJ2-3): DARVTQTPRHKVTEMGQEVTMRCQPILGHNTVFWYRQTMMQGLELLAYFRNRAPLDDSGMPKDRFSAEMPDATLATLKIQPSEPRDSAVYFCASGLRADTQYFGPGTRLTVL.

The chain uses TRBV2 and TRBJ2-7, with D possibly matching TRBD1 (5 bases). The CDR3 is made up of 13 amino acids. Germline CDR1 reads SNHLY; CDR2 reads FYNNEI. Trimming removed 8 bases from V and 4 bases from J, with 15 bases in between. CDR3 nucleotide sequence: TGTGCCAGCCTTCAAGGGGTGGGGTACGAGCAGTACTTC. This translates into CASLQGVGYEQYF. Full variable domain (remainder filled in from reference TRBV2 and TRBJ2-7): EPEVTQTPSHQVTQMGQEVILRCVPISNHLYFYWYRQILGQKVEFLVSFYNNEISEKSEIFDDQFSVERPDGSNFTLKIRSTKLEDSAMYFCASLQGVGYEQYFGPGTRLTVT.

The chain recombines TRBV7-2 with TRBJ1-2; TRBD1 matches at 7 bases. The CDR3 has 14 amino acids. The junction had 6 bases not matched to a gene; V was cut back by 4 bases and J by 4 bases. The germline V gene has CDR1 SGHTA and CDR2 FQGNSA. CDR3 DNA: TGTGCCAGCAGCTCCCAGACAGGGAGCTATGGCTACACCTTC. Encoded protein: CASSSQTGSYGYTF.

This rearrangement joins TRBV5-1 to TRBJ2-7; 9 positions agree with TRBD2. Unmatched junction bases numbered 5, after V lost 3 bases and J lost 1 base. CDR3 length equals 15 residues. Germline values: CDR1 SGHRS, CDR2 YFSETQ. The CDR3 DNA reads as TGCGCCAGCAGCTCGAGAACTAGCGGGTCCTACGAGCAGTACTTC. The encoded protein is CASSSRTSGSYEQYF.